Listed below are T cell receptor beta chains from one sample, sequenced in a study of read filtering for tumor transcriptome and immune sequencing. TCRdb used MiXCR to reprocess the reads, holding one entry per CDR3 protein. The sample has about 93,000 distinct CDR3 sequences; about 22% are singletons. Sequenced sample: a population of CD138-negative cells sorted from bone marrow. Receptor source: a donor aged 40 or older with multiple myeloma. Each CDR3 is given without its conserved first and last residue. The size entry is marked missing in some rows and otherwise reads once, few, many or a size class.

j_gene | v_gene | abundance | CDR3aa
TRBJ2-5 | TRBV5-1 | many | ASSLDPAGSEETQY
TRBJ1-2 | TRBV28 | many | ASGPPTYGYT
TRBJ2-7 | TRBV20-1 | NA | SAKTPSGGAREQY
TRBJ1-5 | TRBV3-1 | NA | ASSQVPGAYQPQH
TRBJ1-4 | TRBV10-1 | few | ASSERGTADEGEKLF
TRBJ2-1 | TRBV20-1 | many | SARPPLGGPQRNEQF
TRBJ1-4 | TRBV5-1 | NA | ASRDGEALATNEKLF
TRBJ2-7 | TRBV7-9 | many | ASTPGGPAYEQY
TRBJ1-1 | TRBV7-9 | many | ASSLVYRTAEAF
TRBJ2-5 | TRBV7-9 | NA | ASSRVGETQY
TRBJ2-5 | TRBV5-1 | few | ASSLIRPQETQY
TRBJ2-3 | TRBV12-3/TRBV12-4 | many | ASSSGQGRGDTQY
TRBJ2-3 | TRBV4-2 | NA | ASSQGTLSTDTQY
TRBJ1-1 | TRBV7-3 | many | ASSLWKNTEAF
TRBJ2-6 | TRBV19 | NA | ASSAPYGANVLT
TRBJ1-5 | TRBV9 | NA | ASSATGVDQPQH
TRBJ2-3 | TRBV5-1 | many | ASSSLGGGSDTQY
TRBJ2-2 | TRBV12-3/TRBV12-4 | few | ASQGLAGGELF
TRBJ2-3 | TRBV5-4 | many | ASSPMTSGGLSQSTDTQY
TRBJ1-1 | TRBV20-1 | NA | SARDLGGTAEAF
TRBJ2-1 | TRBV4-1 | many | ASSQDLAGTYNEQF
TRBJ2-4 | TRBV29-1 | many | SVLEVLAKNIQY
TRBJ2-2 | TRBV5-1 | many | ASSLAANTGELF
TRBJ1-1 | TRBV3-1 | many | ASSQVRANTEAF
TRBJ1-1 | TRBV11-2 | many | ASSSQGVTEAF
TRBJ2-7 | TRBV27 | many | ASSFRGRSYEQY
TRBJ1-5 | TRBV28 | many | ASSFSDRGNQPQH
TRBJ1-5 | TRBV28 | many | ASSLLSSTNQPQH
TRBJ2-7 | TRBV5-1 | many | ASSLVAGTEQY
TRBJ2-1 | TRBV20-1 | many | SARTSGGVSSYNEQF
TRBJ1-5 | TRBV4-2 | many | ASSQLGGGNQPQH
TRBJ1-1 | TRBV28 | many | ASSSQGARIGTEAF
TRBJ2-7 | TRBV28 | medium-sized | ASSSHQGPSPHEQY
TRBJ2-2 | TRBV2 | NA | ASSQGVVTGELF
TRBJ1-1 | TRBV2 | many | ASSSDRRTEAF
NA | TRBV12-3/TRBV12-4 | NA | ASGAGGAKDNQPQY
TRBJ2-7 | TRBV18 | many | ASSPRQGAFD
TRBJ2-7 | TRBV27 | many | ASSLGTRSYEQY
TRBJ2-1 | TRBV20-1 | once | SATASRGGNEQF
TRBJ2-1 | TRBV7-6 | many | ASSLGRSGGYNEQF
TRBJ2-5 | TRBV7-9 | few | ASSPRQGAGETQY
TRBJ2-7 | TRBV7-9 | many | ASESLNTGETYEQY
TRBJ1-5 | TRBV28 | NA | ASGLRRTNQPQH
TRBJ2-3 | TRBV2 | many | ASNHGLVESDTQY
TRBJ2-5 | TRBV29-1 | NA | SGLVGETQY
TRBJ2-5 | TRBV10-3 | many | AISDQPRSQY
TRBJ2-3 | TRBV19 | few | ASSMGSTDTQY
TRBJ2-2 | TRBV28 | many | ASSFSGENTGELF
TRBJ1-1 | TRBV7-9 | many | ATQVEPEAF